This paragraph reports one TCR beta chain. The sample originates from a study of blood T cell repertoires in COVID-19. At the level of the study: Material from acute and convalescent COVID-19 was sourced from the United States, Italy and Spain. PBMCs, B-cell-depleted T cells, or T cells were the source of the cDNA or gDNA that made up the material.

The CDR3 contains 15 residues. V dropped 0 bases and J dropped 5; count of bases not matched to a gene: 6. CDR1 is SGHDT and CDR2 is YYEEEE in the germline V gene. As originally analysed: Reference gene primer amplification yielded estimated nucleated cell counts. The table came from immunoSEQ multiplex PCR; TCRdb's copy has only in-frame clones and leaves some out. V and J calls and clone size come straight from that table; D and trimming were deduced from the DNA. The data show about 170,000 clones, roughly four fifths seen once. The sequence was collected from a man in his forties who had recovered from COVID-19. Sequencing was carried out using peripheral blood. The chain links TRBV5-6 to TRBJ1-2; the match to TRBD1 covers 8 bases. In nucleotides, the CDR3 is TGTGCCAGCAGCTTGGTCCGCTGGACAGGGTATGGCTACACCTTC. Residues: CASSLVRWTGYGYTF.